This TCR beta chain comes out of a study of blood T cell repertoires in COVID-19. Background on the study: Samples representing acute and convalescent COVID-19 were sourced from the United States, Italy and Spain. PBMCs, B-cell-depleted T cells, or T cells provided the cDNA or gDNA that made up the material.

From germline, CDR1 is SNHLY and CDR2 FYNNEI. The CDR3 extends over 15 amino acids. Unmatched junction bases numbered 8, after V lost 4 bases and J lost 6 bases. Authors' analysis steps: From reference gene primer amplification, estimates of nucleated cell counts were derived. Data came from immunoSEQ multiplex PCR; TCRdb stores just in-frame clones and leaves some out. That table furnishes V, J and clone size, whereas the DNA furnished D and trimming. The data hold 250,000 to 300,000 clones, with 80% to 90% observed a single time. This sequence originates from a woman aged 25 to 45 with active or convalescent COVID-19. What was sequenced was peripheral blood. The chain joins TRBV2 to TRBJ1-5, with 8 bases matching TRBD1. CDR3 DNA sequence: TGTGCCAGCAGTGGGGAGGGGGGGACAGGTCAGCCCCAGCATTTT. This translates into CASSGEGGTGQPQHF. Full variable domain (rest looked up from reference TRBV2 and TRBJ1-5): EPEVTQTPSHQVTQMGQEVILRCVPISNHLYFYWYRQILGQKVEFLVSFYNNEISEKSEIFDDQFSVERPDGSNFTLKIRSTKLEDSAMYFCASSGEGGTGQPQHFGDGTRLSIL.